The entry below describes one T cell receptor beta chain. The sample is drawn from a study of TIL therapy for anti-PD-1-resistant metastatic lung cancer. Time point denoted: pre-treatment sample, taken before nivolumab and TIL therapy. The tumor samples were excised metastases, mostly pleural nodules or supraclavicular lymph nodes. With 1 base removed from V and 2 bases from J, the gap between germline ends came to 11 bases. The germline V gene has CDR1 SGHVS and CDR2 FQNEAQ. The CDR3 covers 15 residues. Sequencing used immunoSEQ v3. Sequencing used immunoSEQ multiplex PCR; TCRdb keeps in-frame clones, though not all of them. The top ten hold over 9.5% of the sample, which has roughly 92,000 clones, 50% to 70% seen once.

The sample consisted of tumor tissue, taken at baseline. The chain carries TRBV7-8 and TRBJ1-2, with D maybe TRBD1 (6 bases). This TCR was sampled from a person between 25 and 79 years old with non-small cell lung cancer. CDR3 protein: CASSLVPGANYGYTF. CDR3 nucleotide sequence: TGTGCCAGCAGCTTAGTCCCAGGGGCGAACTATGGCTACACCTTC. The entire variable domain, with the rest obtained from reference TRBV7-8 and TRBJ1-2, is as follows: GAGVSQSPRYKVAKRGQDVALRCDPISGHVSLFWYQQALGQGPEFLTYFQNEAQLDKSGLPSDRFFAERPEGSVSTLKIQRTQQEDSAVYLCASSLVPGANYGYTFGSGTRLTVV.